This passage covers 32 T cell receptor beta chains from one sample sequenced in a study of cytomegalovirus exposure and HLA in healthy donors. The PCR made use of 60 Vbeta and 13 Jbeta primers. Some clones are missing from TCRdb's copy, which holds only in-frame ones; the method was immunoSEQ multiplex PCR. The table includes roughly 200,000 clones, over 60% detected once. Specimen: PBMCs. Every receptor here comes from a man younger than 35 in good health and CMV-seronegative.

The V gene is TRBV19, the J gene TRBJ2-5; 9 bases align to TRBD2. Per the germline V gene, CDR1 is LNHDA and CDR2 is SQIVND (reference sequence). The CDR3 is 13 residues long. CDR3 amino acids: CALAGGSQETQYF. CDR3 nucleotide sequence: TGTGCGCTTGCGGGGGGGTCCCAAGAGACCCAGTACTTC.

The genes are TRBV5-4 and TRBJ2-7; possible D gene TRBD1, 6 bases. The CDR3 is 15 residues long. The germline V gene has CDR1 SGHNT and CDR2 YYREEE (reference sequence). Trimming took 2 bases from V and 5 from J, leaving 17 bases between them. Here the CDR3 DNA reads TGTGCCAGCAGCTTCGCCGGGACACAGGCCAACGAGCAGTACTTC. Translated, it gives CASSFAGTQANEQYF.

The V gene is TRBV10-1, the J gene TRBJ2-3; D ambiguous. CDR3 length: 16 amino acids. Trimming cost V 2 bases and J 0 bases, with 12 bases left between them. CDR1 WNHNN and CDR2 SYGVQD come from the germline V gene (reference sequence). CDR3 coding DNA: TGCGCCAGCAGTGAGGGTAGAGTTAGCAGCACAGATACGCAGTATTTT. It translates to CASSEGRVSSTDTQYF.

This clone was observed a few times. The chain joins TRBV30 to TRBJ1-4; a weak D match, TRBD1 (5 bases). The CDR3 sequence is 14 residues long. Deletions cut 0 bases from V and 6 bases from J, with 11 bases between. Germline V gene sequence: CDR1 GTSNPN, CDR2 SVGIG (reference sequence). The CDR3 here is CAWSVGADYEKLFF. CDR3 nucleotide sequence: TGTGCCTGGAGTGTAGGGGCCGACTATGAAAAACTGTTTTTT.

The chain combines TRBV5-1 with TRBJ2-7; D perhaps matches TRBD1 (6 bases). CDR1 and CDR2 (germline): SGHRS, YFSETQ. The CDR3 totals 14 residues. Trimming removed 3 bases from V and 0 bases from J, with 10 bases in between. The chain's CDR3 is CASSYGTLSYEQYF. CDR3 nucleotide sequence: TGCGCCAGCAGCTATGGGACACTCTCCTACGAGCAGTACTTC. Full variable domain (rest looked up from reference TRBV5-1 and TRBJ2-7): KAGVTQTPRYLIKTRGQQVTLSCSPISGHRSVSWYQQTPGQGLQFLFEYFSETQRNKGNFPGRFSGRQFSNSRSEMNVSTLELGDSALYLCASSYGTLSYEQYFGPGTRLTVT.

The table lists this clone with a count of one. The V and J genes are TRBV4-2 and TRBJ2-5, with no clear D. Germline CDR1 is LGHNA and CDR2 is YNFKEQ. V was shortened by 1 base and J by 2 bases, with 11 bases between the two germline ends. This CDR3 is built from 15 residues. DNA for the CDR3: TGTGCCAGCAGCCAAGGTTCCCAGTTTCAAGAGACCCAGTACTTC. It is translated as CASSQGSQFQETQYF.

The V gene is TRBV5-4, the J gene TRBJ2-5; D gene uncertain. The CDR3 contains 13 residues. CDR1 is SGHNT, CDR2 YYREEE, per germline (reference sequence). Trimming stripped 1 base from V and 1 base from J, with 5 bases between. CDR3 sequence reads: CASSLPSQETQYF. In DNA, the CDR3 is TGTGCCAGCAGCTTGCCTAGCCAAGAGACCCAGTACTTC.

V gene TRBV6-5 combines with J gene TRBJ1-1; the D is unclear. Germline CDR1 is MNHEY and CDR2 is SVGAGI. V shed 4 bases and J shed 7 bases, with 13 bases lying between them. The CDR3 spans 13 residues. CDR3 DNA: TGTGCCAGCAGTTCTCTCGCTGACATTGAAGCTTTCTTT. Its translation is CASSSLADIEAFF.

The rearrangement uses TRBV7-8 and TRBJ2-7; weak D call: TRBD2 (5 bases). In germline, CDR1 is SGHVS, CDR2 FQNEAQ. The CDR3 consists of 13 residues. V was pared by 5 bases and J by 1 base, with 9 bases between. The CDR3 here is CASSEDSSYEQYF. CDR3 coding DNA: TGTGCCAGCAGCGAGGACTCTTCCTACGAGCAGTACTTC.

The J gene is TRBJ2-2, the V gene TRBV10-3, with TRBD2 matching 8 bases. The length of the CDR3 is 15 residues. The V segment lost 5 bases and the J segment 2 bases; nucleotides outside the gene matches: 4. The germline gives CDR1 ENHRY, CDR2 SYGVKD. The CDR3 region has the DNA TGTGCCATCAGTAAAGCGGGAGAAAACACCGGGGAGCTGTTTTTT. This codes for CAISKAGENTGELFF.

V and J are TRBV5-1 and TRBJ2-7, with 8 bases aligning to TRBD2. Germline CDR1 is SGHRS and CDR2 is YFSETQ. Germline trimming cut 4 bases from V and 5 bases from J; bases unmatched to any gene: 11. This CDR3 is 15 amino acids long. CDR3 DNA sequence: TGCGCCAGCAGCGCTCGGTGGAGCGGGAGAGACGAGCAGTACTTC. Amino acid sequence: CASSARWSGRDEQYF. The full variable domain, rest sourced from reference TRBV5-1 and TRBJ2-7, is KAGVTQTPRYLIKTRGQQVTLSCSPISGHRSVSWYQQTPGQGLQFLFEYFSETQRNKGNFPGRFSGRQFSNSRSEMNVSTLELGDSALYLCASSARWSGRDEQYFGPGTRLTVT.

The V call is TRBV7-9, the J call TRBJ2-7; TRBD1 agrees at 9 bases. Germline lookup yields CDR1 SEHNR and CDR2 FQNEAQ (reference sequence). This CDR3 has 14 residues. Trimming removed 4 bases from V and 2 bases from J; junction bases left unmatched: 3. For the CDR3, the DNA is TGTGCCAGCAGCTCCCGACAGGGGGCCTACGAGCAGTACTTC. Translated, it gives CASSSRQGAYEQYF.

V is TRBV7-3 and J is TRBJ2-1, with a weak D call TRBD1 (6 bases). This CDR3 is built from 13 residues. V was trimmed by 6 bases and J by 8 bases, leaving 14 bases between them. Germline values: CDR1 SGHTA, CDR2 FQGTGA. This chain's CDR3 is CASRLQQGYEQFF. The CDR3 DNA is TGTGCCAGCAGACTACAACAGGGCTATGAGCAGTTCTTC.

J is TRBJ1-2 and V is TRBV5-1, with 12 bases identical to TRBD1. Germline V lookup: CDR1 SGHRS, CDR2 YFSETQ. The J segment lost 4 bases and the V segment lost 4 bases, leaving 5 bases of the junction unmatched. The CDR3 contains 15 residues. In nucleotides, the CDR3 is TGCGCCAGCAGCCCCGGGACAGGGGGCCTCTATGGCTACACCTTC. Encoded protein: CASSPGTGGLYGYTF.

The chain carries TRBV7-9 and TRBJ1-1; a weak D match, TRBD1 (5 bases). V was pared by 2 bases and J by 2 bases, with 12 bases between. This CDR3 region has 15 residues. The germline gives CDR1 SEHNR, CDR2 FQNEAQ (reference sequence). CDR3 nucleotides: TGTGCCAGCAGCTTAACTTCGGACAACAACACTGAAGCTTTCTTT. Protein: CASSLTSDNNTEAFF.

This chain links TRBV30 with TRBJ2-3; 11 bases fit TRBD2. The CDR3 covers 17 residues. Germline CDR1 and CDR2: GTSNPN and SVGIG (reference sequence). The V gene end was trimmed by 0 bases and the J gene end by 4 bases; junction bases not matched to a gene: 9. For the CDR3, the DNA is TGTGCCTGGAGTGTATGGAGGACTAGCGGGTTTCCAGATACGCAGTATTTT. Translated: CAWSVWRTSGFPDTQYF.

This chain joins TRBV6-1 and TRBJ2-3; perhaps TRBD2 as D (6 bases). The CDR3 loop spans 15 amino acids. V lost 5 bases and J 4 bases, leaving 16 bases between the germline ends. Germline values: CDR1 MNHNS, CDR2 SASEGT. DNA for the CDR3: TGTGCCAGCAGTCCTAGGACTAAAAATTCAGATACGCAGTATTTT. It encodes CASSPRTKNSDTQYF.

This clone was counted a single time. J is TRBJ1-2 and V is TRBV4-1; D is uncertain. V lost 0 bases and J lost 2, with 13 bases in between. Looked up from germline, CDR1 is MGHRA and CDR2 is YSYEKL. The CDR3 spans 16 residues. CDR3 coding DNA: TGCGCCAGCAGCCAAGAAGGAGGAACTAAAAACTATGGCTACACCTTC. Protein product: CASSQEGGTKNYGYTF.

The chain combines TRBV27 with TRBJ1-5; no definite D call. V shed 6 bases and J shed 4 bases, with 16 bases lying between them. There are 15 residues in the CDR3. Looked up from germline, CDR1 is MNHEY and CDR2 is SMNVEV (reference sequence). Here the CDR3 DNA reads TGTGCCAGCAGACCCGGGCCTAGGGAGAATCAGCCCCAGCATTTT. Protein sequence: CASRPGPRENQPQHF.

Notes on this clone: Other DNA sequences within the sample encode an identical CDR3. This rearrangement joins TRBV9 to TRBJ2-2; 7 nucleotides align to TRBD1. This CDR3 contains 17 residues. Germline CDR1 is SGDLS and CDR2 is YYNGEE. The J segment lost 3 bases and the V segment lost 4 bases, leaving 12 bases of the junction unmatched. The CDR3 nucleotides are TGTGCCAGCAGCCTACCCGACAGGGTAATAGACACCGGGGAGCTGTTTTTT. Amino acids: CASSLPDRVIDTGELFF.

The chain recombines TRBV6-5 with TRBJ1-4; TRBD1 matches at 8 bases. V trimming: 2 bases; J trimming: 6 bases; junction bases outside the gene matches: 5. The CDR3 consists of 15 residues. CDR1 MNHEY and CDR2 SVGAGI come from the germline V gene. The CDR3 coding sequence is TGTGCCAGCAGTTACACGACAGGGGAACATGAAAAACTGTTTTTT. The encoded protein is CASSYTTGEHEKLFF.

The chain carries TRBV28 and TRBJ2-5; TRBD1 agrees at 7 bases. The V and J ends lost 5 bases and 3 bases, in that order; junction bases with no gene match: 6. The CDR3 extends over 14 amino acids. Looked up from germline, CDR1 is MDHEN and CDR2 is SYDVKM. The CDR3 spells CASSNRGYEETQYF. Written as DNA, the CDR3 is TGTGCCAGCAGTAACAGGGGTTACGAAGAGACCCAGTACTTC.

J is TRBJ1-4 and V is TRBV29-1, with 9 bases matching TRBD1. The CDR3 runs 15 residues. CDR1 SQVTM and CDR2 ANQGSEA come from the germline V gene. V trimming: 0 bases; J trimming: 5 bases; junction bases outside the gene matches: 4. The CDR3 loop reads CSVEDPGQGNEKLFF. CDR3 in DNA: TGCAGCGTTGAAGATCCAGGACAGGGGAATGAAAAACTGTTTTTT.

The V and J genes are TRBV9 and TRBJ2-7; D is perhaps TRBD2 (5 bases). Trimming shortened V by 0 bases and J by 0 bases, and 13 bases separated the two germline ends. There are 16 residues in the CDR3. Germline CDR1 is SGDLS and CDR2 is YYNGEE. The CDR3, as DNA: TGTGCCAGCAGCGTAGATCCGGACTGGAGCTCCTACGAGCAGTACTTC. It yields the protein CASSVDPDWSSYEQYF.

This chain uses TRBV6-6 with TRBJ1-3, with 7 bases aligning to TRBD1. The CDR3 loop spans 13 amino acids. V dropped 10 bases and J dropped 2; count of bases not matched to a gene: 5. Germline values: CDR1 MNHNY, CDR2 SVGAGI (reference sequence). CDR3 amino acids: CATGGQTGNTIYF. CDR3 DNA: TGTGCCACCGGGGGACAGACTGGAAACACCATATATTTT.

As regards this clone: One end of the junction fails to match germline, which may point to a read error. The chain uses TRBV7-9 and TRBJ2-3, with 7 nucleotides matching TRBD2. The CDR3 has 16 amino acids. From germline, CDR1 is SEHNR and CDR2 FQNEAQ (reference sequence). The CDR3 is CSSSNPGLEGTDTQYF. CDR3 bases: TGTTCCAGCAGCAACCCAGGACTAGAGGGCACAGATACGCAGTATTTT.

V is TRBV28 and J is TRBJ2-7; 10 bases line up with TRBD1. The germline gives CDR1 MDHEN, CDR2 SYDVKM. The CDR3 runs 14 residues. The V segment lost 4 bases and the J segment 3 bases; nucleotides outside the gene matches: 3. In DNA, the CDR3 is TGTGCCAGCAGTTCGGGACAGGGGAGCTACGAGCAGTACTTC. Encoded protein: CASSSGQGSYEQYF.

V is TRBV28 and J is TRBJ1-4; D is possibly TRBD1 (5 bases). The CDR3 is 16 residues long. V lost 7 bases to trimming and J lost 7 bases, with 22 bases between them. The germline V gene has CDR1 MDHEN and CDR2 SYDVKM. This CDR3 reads CASTEPGGTLGEKLFF. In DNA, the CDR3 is TGTGCCAGCACCGAACCCGGGGGGACCCTGGGTGAAAAACTGTTTTTT.

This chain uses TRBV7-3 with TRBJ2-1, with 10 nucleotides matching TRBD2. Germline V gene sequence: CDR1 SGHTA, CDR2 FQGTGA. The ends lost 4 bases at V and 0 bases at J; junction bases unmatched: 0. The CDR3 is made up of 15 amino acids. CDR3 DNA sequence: TGTGCCAGCAGCTGGACTAGCGGCTCCTACAATGAGCAGTTCTTC. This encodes CASSWTSGSYNEQFF.

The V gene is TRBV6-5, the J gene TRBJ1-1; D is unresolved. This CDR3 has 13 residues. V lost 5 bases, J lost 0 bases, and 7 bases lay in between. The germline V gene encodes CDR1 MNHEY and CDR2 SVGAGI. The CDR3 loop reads CASSRVMNTEAFF. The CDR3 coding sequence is TGTGCCAGCAGTCGGGTTATGAACACTGAAGCTTTCTTT.

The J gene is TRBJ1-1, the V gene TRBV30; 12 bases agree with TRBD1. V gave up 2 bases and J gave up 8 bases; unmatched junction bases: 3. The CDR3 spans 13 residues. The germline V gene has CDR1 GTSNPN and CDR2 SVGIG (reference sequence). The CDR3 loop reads CAWSRGQGAEAFF. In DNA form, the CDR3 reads TGTGCCTGGAGTCGGGGACAGGGGGCCGAAGCTTTCTTT.

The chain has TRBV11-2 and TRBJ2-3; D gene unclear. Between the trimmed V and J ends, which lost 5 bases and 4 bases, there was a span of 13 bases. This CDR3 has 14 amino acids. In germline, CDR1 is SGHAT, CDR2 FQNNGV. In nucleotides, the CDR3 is TGTGCCAGCAGCGTTGGCGGTTCTGCAGATACGCAGTATTTT. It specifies CASSVGGSADTQYF.